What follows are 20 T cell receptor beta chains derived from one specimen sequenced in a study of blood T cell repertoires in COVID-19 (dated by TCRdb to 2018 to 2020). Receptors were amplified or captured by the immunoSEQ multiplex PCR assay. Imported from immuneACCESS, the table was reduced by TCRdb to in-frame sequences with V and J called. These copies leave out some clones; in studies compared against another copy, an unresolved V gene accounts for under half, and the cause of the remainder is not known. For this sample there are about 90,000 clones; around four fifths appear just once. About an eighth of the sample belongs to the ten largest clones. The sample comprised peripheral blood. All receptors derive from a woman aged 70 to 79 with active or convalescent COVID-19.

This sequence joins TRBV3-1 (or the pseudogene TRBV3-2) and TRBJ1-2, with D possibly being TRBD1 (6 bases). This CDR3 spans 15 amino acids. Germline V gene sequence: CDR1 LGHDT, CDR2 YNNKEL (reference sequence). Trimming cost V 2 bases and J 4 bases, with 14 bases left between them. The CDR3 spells CASSQRPGHSYGYTF. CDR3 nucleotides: TGTGCCAGCAGCCAACGACCGGGACACTCCTATGGCTACACCTTC.

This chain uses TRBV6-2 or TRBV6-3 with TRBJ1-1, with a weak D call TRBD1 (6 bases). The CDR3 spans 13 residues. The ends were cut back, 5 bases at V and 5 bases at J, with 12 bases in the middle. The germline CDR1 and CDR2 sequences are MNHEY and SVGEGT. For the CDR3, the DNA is TGTGCCAGCAGTCAACAACAGGGAACTGAAGCTTTCTTT. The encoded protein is CASSQQQGTEAFF.

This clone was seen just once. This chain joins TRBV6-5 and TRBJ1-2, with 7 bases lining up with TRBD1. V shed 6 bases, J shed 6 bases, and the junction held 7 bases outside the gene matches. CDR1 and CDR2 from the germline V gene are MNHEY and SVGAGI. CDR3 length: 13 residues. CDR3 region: CASSLTTGHGYTF. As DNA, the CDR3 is TGTGCCAGCAGCCTAACGACAGGGCATGGCTACACCTTC.

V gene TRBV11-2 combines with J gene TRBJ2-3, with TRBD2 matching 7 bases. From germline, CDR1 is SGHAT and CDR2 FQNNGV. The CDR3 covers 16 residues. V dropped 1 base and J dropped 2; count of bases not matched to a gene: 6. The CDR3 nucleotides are TGTGCCAGCAGCTTAGGGGCGGGGGTCGACACAGATACGCAGTATTTT. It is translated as CASSLGAGVDTDTQYF.

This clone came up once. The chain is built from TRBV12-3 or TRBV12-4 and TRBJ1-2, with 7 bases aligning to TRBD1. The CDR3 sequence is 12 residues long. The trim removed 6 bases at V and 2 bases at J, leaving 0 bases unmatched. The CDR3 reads CASRQGNYGYTF. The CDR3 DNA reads TGTGCCAGCAGACAGGGGAACTATGGCTACACCTTC.

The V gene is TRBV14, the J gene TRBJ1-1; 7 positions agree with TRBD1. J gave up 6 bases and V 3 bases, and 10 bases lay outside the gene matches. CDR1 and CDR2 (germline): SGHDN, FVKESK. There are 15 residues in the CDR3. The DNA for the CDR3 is TGTGCCAGCAGCCAGGGGGTGGACAGGCGGGCTGAAGCTTTCTTT. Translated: CASSQGVDRRAEAFF.

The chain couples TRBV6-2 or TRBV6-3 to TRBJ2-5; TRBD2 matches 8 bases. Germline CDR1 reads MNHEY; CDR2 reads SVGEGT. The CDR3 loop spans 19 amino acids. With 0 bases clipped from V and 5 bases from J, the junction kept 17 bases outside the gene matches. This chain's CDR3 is CASSYSIVSVRGGLETQYF. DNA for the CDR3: TGTGCCAGCAGTTACTCTATTGTTTCCGTTCGGGGGGGACTGGAGACCCAGTACTTC.

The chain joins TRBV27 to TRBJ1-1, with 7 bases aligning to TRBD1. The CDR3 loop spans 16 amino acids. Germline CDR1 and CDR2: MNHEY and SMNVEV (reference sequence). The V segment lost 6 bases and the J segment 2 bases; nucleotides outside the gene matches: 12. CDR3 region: CASRFNTGTENTEAFF. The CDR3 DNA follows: TGTGCCAGCAGATTTAATACCGGGACAGAAAACACTGAAGCTTTCTTT.

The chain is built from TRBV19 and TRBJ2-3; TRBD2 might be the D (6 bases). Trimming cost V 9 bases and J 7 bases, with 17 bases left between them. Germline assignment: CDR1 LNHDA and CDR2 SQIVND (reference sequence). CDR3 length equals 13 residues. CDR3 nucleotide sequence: TGTGCCAGCTCGAGCGGGCCAGGTAATACGCAGTATTTT. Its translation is CASSSGPGNTQYF.

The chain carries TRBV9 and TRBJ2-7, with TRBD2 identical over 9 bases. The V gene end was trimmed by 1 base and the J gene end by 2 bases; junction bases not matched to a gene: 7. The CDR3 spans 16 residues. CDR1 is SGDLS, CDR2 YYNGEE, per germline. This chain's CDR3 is CASSVSAGGQAYEQYF. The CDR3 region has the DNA TGTGCCAGCAGCGTATCAGCGGGGGGCCAAGCCTACGAGCAGTACTTC.

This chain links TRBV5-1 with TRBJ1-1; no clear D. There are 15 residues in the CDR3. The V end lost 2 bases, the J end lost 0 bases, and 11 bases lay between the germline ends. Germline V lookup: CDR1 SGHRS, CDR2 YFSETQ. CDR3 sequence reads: CASSLISHLNTEAFF. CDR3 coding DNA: TGCGCCAGCAGCTTAATTAGTCACCTGAACACTGAAGCTTTCTTT.

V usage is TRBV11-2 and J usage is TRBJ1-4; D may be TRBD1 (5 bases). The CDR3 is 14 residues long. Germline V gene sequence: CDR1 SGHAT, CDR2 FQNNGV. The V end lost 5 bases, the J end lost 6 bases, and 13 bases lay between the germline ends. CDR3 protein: CASSRPDIYEKLFF. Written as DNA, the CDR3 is TGTGCCAGCAGCCGTCCGGACATCTATGAAAAACTGTTTTTT. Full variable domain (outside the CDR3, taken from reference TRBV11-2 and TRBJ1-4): EAGVAQSPRYKIIEKRQSVAFWCNPISGHATLYWYQQILGQGPKLLIQFQNNGVVDDSQLPKDRFSAERLKGVDSTLKIQPAKLEDSAVYLCASSRPDIYEKLFFGSGTQLSVL.

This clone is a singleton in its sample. The CDR3 nucleotides are TGCAGTGCTAGTCTTAGCGGGGGGACGAACACCGGGGAGCTGTTTTTT. Amino acids: CSASLSGGTNTGELFF. The J gene is TRBJ2-2, the V gene TRBV20-1; 10 positions match TRBD2. Germline lookup yields CDR1 DFQATT and CDR2 SNEGSKA (reference sequence). V dropped 3 bases and J dropped 0; count of bases not matched to a gene: 4. The length of the CDR3 is 16 residues.

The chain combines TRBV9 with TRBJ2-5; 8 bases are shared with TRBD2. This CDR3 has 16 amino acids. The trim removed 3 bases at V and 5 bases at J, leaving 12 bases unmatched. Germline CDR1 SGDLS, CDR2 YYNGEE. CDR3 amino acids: CASSADPGTRIETQYF. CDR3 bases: TGTGCCAGCAGCGCCGATCCCGGGACTAGGATTGAGACCCAGTACTTC.

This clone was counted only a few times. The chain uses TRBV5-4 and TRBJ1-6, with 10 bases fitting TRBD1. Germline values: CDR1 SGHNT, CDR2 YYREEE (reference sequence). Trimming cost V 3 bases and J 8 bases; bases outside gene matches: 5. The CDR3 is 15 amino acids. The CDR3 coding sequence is TGTGCCAGCAGCTCGACGACAGGGGGCCATTCACCCCTCCACTTT. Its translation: CASSSTTGGHSPLHF.

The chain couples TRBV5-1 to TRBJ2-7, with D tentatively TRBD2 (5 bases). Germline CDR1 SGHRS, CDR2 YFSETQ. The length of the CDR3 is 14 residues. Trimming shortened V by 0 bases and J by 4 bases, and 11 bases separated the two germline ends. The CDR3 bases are TGCGCCAGCAGCTTGGACCCAAGACTATACGAGCAGTACTTC. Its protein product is CASSLDPRLYEQYF. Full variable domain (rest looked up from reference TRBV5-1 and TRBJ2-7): KAGVTQTPRYLIKTRGQQVTLSCSPISGHRSVSWYQQTPGQGLQFLFEYFSETQRNKGNFPGRFSGRQFSNSRSEMNVSTLELGDSALYLCASSLDPRLYEQYFGPGTRLTVT.

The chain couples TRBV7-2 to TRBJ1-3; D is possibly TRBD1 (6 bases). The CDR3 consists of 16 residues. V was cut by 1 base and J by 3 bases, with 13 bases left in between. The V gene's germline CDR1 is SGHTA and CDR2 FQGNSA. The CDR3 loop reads CASSLGGSGVGNTIYF. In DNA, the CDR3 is TGTGCCAGCAGCTTAGGGGGGTCAGGGGTTGGAAACACCATATATTTT.

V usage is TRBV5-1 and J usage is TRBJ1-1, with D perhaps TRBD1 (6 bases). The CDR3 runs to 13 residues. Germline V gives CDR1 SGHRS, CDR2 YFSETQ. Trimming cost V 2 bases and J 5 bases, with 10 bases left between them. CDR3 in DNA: TGCGCCAGCAGCTTCAATCAGGGGACTGAAGCTTTCTTT. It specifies CASSFNQGTEAFF. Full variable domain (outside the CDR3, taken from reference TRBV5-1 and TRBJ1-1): KAGVTQTPRYLIKTRGQQVTLSCSPISGHRSVSWYQQTPGQGLQFLFEYFSETQRNKGNFPGRFSGRQFSNSRSEMNVSTLELGDSALYLCASSFNQGTEAFFGQGTRLTVV.

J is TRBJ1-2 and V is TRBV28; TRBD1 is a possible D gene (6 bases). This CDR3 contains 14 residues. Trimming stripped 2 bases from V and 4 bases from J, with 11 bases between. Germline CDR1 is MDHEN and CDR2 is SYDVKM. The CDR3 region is CASSLEQGFYGYTF. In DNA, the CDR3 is TGTGCCAGCAGTTTAGAACAGGGCTTCTATGGCTACACCTTC.

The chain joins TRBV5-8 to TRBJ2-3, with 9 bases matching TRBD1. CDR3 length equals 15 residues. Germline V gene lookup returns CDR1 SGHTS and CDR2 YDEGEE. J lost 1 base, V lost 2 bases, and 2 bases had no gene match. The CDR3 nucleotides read TGTGCCAGCAGCTTTCGGACAGGGGGCACAGATACGCAGTATTTT. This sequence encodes CASSFRTGGTDTQYF. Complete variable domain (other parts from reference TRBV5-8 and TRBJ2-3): EAGVTQSPTHLIKTRGQQATLRCSPISGHTSVYWYQQALGLGLQFLLWYDEGEERNRGNFPPRFSGRQFPNYSSELNVNALELEDSALYLCASSFRTGGTDTQYFGPGTRLTVL.